This T cell receptor beta chain was captured in a study of shared clonotypes between healthy human individuals. Whole-study findings and limits: Clonotype sharing among donors was thought likely to change with sequencing depth.

An even split of each subset's genomic DNA across several immunoSEQ plates was performed. TCRdb's table, derived via immunoSEQ multiplex PCR, lists solely in-frame clones and lacks some. Here the sample spans approximately 500,000 clones, approximately 80% being singletons. Turning to this clone: Its antigen is currently unknown.

V dropped 0 bases and J dropped 0 bases, with 14 bases sitting between them. This CDR3 is 17 amino acids long. CDR1 is SGHRS, CDR2 YFSETQ, per germline. The sample was PBMCs. The V gene is TRBV5-1, the J gene TRBJ2-3; D is uncertain. This TCR derives from a woman in her forties in good health. Some clones in this sample may be carry-over from other donors' samples. The CDR3 DNA reads as TGCGCCAGCAGCTTGGGAACTCTAGGGCGGAGCACAGATACGCAGTATTTT. Protein product: CASSLGTLGRSTDTQYF.